The T cell receptor beta chain under discussion was sequenced for a study of blood T cell repertoires in COVID-19 (dated by TCRdb to about 2020). Looking at the study overall: Samples from collaborators originated in the United States, Italy and Spain and spanned both the acute and convalescent phases of COVID-19. The samples were drawn from the first 160 participants of the ongoing ImmuneRACE study and from about 1,200 subjects provided by 6 global collaborators. The sample metadata nearly always contained a de-identified subject ID, COVID-19 status, age in years and sex. Where available, HLA class I and class II types were obtained from metadata supplied by the sample provider rather than from assay-based typing. The repertoires were made available in a free public database intended to serve as a resource for research on the immune response to SARS-CoV-2. The material from the prospective study consisted of cDNA or gDNA derived from T cells, B-cell-depleted T cells, or PBMCs. The dataset comprised deeply sampled blood TCRbeta repertoires from subjects exposed to, actively infected with, or recovered from COVID-19.

One collaborating source in Seattle enrolled patients during active infection and followed them longitudinally through the course of disease. The collaborating institutions used their own protocols to collect whole blood in K2EDTA tubes. For TCRbeta analysis, collaborators shipped samples in one of three forms: frozen whole blood, isolated PBMCs, or DNA extracted from either of those sample types. The germline V gene encodes CDR1 SGHTA and CDR2 FQGNSA. V and J are truncated by 0 bases and 4 bases respectively, leaving an intervening sequence of 24 bases. The CDR3 holds 19 amino acids from the cysteine to the phenylalanine. The CDR3 DNA has 57 bases and is translated from base 1. Regarding this clone: Its target antigen remains unknown. Base qualities are not recorded, but no much larger clone differs from it by a single base.

The immunoSEQ Assay, a bias-controlled multiplex PCR, was used to amplify TCRbeta CDR3 regions from genomic DNA. Per the authors' processing: Nucleated cell counts per sample were estimated from amplification of reference gene primers within the assay. To quantify the absolute abundance of each unique TCRbeta CDR3 rearrangement, sequence reads were collapsed and filtered. Productive Simpson clonality was computed per sample as the square root of Simpson's diversity index over productive rearrangements. Entries here come from immuneACCESS through TCRdb and include only in-frame sequences with V and J called. Some clones fail to appear in such tables; in the studies checked, an unresolved V gene covers under half of the shortfall, and the cause of the remainder is unknown. V, J and clone size derive from that table, while D and trimming were established from the DNA sequence. This sample lists a few hundred thousand clones; around 90% were detected once. The ten largest clonotypes hold approximately 3% of the sample.

The paper as a whole reports these results and caveats: The amount of clinical and demographic metadata varied by source and participant and was provided uncurated.

Sequencing was carried out using peripheral blood. The source is a woman under 40 with COVID-19, enrolled during active disease. Recombination joined TRBV7-2 with TRBJ1-2, with the D gene uncertain. The DNA sequence reads TGTGCCAGCAGCTTAGCGTCATGGCCGGGAGGAGACGGACTCTATGGCTACACCTTC. This codes for CASSLASWPGGDGLYGYTF.